This T cell receptor (beta chain) comes out of a study of blood T cells in healthy people across ages. Broader study findings: In the absence of known donor CMV status, changes in expanded clonotypes were possibly confounded. Unsorted PBMCs blocked a conclusive comparison of naive and antigen-experienced cells.

Primers used in a second PCR of about 7 to 12 cycles were a sample-barcoded 5' primer and a J-beta primer mix. TCRdb independently ran MiXCR on the 5' RACE reads; one entry per CDR3 protein. This table holds hundreds of thousands of distinct CDR3 sequences, around a quarter found once. A note on this clonotype: What it recognizes is unknown.

V lost 7 bases, J lost 0 bases, and 13 bases lay in between. Germline CDR1 reads SGHNT; CDR2 reads YENEEA. This CDR3 has 14 amino acids. These data were also reused for a study on T cells of mothers and their children. Turning to that study: cDNA was synthesized from all extracted RNA at around 1.5 ug per reaction.

This receptor was obtained from a boy between 10 and 17 years old in good health. The sample comprised blood. The chain uses TRBV11-3 and TRBJ2-7, with D perhaps matching TRBD1 (6 bases). CDR3 in DNA: TGTGCCAGCAAACCGGGACACTTCTCCTACGAGCAGTACTTC. It translates to CASKPGHFSYEQYF.